This T cell receptor (beta chain) was retrieved from a study of T cell repertoires in cytomegalovirus infection. At the level of the study: It can be stated that public TCR beta signatures indicated CMV infection as well as a matching HLA type.

Germline CDR1 MNHNY, CDR2 SVGAGI (reference sequence). The ends were cut back, 6 bases at V and 0 bases at J, with 11 bases in the middle. This CDR3 contains 15 residues. In regard to this clonotype: The antigen is unknown.

Regarding the study as a whole: Public TCR beta family frequency separated CMV-and-HLA carriers, including in an independent cohort. HLA-C-restricted TCR beta clonotypes specific for CMV led the ex vivo response.

MiXCR, run by TCRdb on the reads, gives a single entry per CDR3 protein. The sample records nearly 450,000 distinct CDR3 sequences, about a third being singletons. This receptor was taken from a human donor in good health (CMV status not recorded). Some clones in this sample may be carry-over from other donors' samples. The material sequenced was PBMCs. This chain uses TRBV6-6 with TRBJ2-2; D is undetermined. This CDR3 is CASRRSVPNTGELFF. The CDR3 DNA sequence: TGTGCCAGCAGGCGCTCGGTCCCGAACACCGGGGAGCTGTTTTTT.